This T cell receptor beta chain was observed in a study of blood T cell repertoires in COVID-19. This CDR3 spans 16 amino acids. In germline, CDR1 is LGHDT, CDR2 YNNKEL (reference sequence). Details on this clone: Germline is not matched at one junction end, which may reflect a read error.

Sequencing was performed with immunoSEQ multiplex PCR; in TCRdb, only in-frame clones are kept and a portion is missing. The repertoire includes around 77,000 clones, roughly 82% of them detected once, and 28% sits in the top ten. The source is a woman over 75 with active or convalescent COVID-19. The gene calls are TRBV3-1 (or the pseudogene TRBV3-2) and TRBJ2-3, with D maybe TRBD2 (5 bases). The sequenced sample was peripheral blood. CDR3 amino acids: CASSQSEGPPTHTQYF. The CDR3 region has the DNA TGTGCCAGCAGCCAATCCGAGGGCCCCCCCACACATACGCAGTATTTT.